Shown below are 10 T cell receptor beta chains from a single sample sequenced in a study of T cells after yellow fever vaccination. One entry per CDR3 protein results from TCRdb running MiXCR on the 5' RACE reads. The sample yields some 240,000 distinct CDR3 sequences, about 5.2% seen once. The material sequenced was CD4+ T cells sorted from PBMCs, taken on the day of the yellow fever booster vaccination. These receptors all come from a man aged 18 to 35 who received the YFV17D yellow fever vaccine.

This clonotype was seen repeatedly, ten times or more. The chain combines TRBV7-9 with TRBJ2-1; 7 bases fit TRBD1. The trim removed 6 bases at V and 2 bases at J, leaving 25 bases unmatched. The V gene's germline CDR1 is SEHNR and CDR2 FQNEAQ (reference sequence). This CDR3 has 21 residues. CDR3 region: CASRSATQSSLRQGAYNEQFF. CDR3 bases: TGTGCCAGCAGGTCAGCAACCCAATCATCCCTTCGCCAGGGGGCCTACAATGAGCAGTTCTTC.

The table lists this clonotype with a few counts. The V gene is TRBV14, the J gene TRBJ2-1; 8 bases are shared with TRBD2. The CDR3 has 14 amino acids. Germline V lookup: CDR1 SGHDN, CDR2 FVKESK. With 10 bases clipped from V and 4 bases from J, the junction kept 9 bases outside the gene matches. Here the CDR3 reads CATMLSGGYNEQFF. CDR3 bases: TGTGCCACTATGTTAAGCGGGGGATACAATGAGCAGTTCTTC.

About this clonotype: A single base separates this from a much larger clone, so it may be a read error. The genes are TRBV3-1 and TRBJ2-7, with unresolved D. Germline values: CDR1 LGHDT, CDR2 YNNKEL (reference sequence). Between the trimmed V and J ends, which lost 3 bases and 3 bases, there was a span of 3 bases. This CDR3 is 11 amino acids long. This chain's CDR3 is CASSHDYEQYF. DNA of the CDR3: TGTGCCAGCAGCCACGACTACGAGCAGTACTTC.

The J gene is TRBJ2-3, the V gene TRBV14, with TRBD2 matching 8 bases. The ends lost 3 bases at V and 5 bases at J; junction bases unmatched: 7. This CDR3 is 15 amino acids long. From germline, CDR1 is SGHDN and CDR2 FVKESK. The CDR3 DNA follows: TGTGCCAGCAGCCAGGTCGGGGGGGCCCAAGATACGCAGTATTTT. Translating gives CASSQVGGAQDTQYF.

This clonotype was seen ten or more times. The CDR3 loop is CASSLRSQNQPQHF. The DNA of the CDR3 is TGTGCCAGCAGTTTAAGGTCCCAAAATCAGCCCCAGCATTTT. The chain carries TRBV27 and TRBJ1-5; no clear D. Looked up from germline, CDR1 is MNHEY and CDR2 is SMNVEV (reference sequence). The V and J ends lost 2 bases and 4 bases respectively, with 9 bases between them. The CDR3 runs 14 residues.

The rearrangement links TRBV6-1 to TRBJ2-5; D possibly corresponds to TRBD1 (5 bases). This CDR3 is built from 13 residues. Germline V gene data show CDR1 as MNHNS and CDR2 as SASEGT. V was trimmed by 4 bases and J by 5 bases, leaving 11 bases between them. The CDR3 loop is CASSVAQDETQYF. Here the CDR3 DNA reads TGTGCCAGCAGTGTTGCACAGGATGAGACCCAGTACTTC.

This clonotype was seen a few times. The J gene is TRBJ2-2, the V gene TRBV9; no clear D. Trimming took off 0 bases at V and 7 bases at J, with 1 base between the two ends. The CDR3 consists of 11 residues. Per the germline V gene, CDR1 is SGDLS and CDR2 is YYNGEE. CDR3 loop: CASSVGGELFF. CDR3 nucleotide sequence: TGTGCCAGCAGCGTAGGCGGGGAGCTGTTTTTT.

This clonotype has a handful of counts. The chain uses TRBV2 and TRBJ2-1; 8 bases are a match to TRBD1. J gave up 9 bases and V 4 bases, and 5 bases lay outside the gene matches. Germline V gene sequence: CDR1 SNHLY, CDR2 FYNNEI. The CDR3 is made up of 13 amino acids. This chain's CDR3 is CASSADRATEQFF. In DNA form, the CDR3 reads TGTGCCAGCAGTGCGGACAGGGCCACTGAGCAGTTCTTC.

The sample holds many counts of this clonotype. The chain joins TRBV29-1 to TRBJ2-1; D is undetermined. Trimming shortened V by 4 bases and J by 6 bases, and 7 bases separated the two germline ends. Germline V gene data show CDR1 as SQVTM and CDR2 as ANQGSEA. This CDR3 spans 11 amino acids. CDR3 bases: TGCAGCGTTGCACAGAGCAATGAGCAGTTCTTC. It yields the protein CSVAQSNEQFF.

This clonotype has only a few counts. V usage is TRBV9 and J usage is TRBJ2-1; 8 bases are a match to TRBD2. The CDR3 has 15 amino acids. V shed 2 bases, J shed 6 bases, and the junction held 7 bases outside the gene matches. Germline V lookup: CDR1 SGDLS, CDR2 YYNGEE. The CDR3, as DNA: TGTGCCAGCAGCGTTGGCGGGGGGCCGGTCAATGAGCAGTTCTTC. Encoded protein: CASSVGGGPVNEQFF.